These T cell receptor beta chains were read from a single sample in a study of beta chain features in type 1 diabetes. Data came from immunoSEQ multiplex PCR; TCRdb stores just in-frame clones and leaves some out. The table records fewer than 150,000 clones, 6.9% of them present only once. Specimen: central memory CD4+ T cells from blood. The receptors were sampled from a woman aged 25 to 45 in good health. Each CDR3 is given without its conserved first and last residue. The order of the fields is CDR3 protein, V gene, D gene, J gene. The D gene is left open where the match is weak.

CDR3: ASSSRSGLQETQY
V: TRBV5-1
D: TRBD2
J: TRBJ2-5

CDR3: ASSPGTRGDTQY
V: TRBV7-3
D: TRBD2
J: TRBJ2-3

CDR3: ASSFATGGSGANVLT
V: TRBV27
D: TRBD1
J: TRBJ2-6

CDR3: ASSGTFSSYEQY
V: TRBV2
D: -
J: TRBJ2-7

CDR3: ASSLLSGYTEAF
V: TRBV28
D: -
J: TRBJ1-1

CDR3: ASTSGLQIDEQY
V: TRBV2
D: -
J: TRBJ2-7

CDR3: ASSQGSEGRVAF
V: TRBV7-2
D: -
J: TRBJ1-1

CDR3: ASSNEEGPTTYEQY
V: TRBV21-1
D: -
J: TRBJ2-7

CDR3: ASSLVSREIQY
V: TRBV5-1
D: -
J: TRBJ2-4

CDR3: ASSSLAGGPLETQY
V: TRBV27
D: TRBD2
J: TRBJ2-5

CDR3: ASSPRVAGEGEQF
V: TRBV18
D: TRBD2
J: TRBJ2-1

CDR3: ASSRSVAGRTGELF
V: TRBV19
D: -
J: TRBJ2-2

CDR3: ASTTAGTTDTQY
V: TRBV19
D: -
J: TRBJ2-3

CDR3: ASRLLTGELF
V: TRBV28
D: -
J: TRBJ2-2

CDR3: ATSREKQGWQPQH
V: TRBV15
D: -
J: TRBJ1-5

CDR3: ASSDSRVHEQY
V: TRBV2
D: -
J: TRBJ2-7

CDR3: ASRTGAAETQY
V: TRBV2
D: TRBD1
J: TRBJ2-5

CDR3: ASSVVPADYNEQF
V: TRBV9
D: -
J: TRBJ2-1

CDR3: ASSPDPGGAGELF
V: TRBV7-3
D: TRBD1
J: TRBJ2-2

CDR3: ASKERETRRTYEQY
V: TRBV28
D: TRBD2
J: TRBJ2-7

CDR3: ASSQVLAGLYNEQF
V: TRBV14
D: TRBD2
J: TRBJ2-1

CDR3: ASSFSDRVEE
V: TRBV13
D: TRBD1
J: TRBJ2-7

CDR3: ASVSGTGTGLSEQF
V: TRBV28
D: TRBD1
J: TRBJ2-1

CDR3: ASTLGQGVYEQY
V: TRBV7-2
D: TRBD1
J: TRBJ2-7

CDR3: ASSSSRDRRAF
V: TRBV27
D: TRBD1
J: TRBJ1-1

CDR3: ASQGSNQPQH
V: TRBV6-1
D: -
J: TRBJ1-5

CDR3: ASSQSGNQPQH
V: TRBV4-3
D: -
J: TRBJ1-5

CDR3: ASSYSAAGVGYT
V: TRBV7-2
D: -
J: TRBJ1-2

CDR3: AIGTSGNEQF
V: TRBV10-3
D: TRBD2
J: TRBJ2-1